This T cell receptor beta chain was captured in a study of immune evolution from preneoplasia to lung adenocarcinoma. The protocol was immunoSEQ multiplex PCR, while the TCRdb copy is restricted to in-frame clones and leaves out a portion. Of 4,000 to 5,000 clones in the sample, approximately 80% were seen once. This CDR3 is 15 amino acids long. The germline V gene encodes CDR1 MNHNS and CDR2 SASEGT. V shed 6 bases, J shed 0 bases, and the junction held 0 bases outside the gene matches. The sequence came from an older donor with lung adenocarcinoma. Sequenced input: FFPE adjacent normal lung tissue. The rearrangement links TRBV6-1 to TRBJ2-2; 11 nucleotides line up with TRBD2. CDR3 nucleotide sequence: TGTGCCAGCAGGGGACTAGCGGCGAACACCGGGGAGCTGTTTTTT. Encoded protein: CASRGLAANTGELFF.